This passage covers 28 T cell receptor beta chains from one sample sequenced in a study of cytomegalovirus exposure and HLA in healthy donors. PCR amplification relied on 60 Vbeta primers (plus 13 Jbeta primers). The method was immunoSEQ multiplex PCR; TCRdb's version includes in-frame clones alone and lacks a portion of them. Among about 120,000 clones, about 81% were seen once, and the ten largest hold less than 2%. The sequencing sample was made of PBMCs. The receptors were sampled from a man aged 40-49 years in good health and CMV-seronegative.

The chain employs TRBV10-2 and TRBJ1-3; D unresolved. The germline V gene encodes CDR1 WSHSY and CDR2 SAAADI. The CDR3 is 12 residues long. The V end was cut by 8 bases, the J end by 1 base, with 6 bases between. Written as DNA, the CDR3 is TGCGCCAGCCGAGATTCTGGAAACACCATATATTTT. As protein: CASRDSGNTIYF.

The chain employs TRBV21-1 and TRBJ1-1; the table's D call of TRBD1 was not tested on the DNA. TRBV21-1 counts as a pseudogene. This CDR3 contains 14 residues. This CDR3 is CASRQTGGSTEAFF. CDR3 DNA sequence: TGTGCCAGCAGACAAACAGGGGGAAGCACTGAAGCTTTCTTT.

The sample holds a few counts of this clone. The V and J genes are TRBV7-8 and TRBJ2-7, with 15 bases lining up with TRBD2. CDR3 length: 15 amino acids. Germline CDR1 is SGHVS and CDR2 is FQNEAQ. J gave up 5 bases and V 1 base, and 0 bases lay outside the gene matches. CDR3 DNA: TGTGCCAGCAGCTTAGGGACTAGCGGGGGGGACGAGCAGTACTTC. This gives the protein CASSLGTSGGDEQYF. Full variable domain (remainder filled in from reference TRBV7-8 and TRBJ2-7): GAGVSQSPRYKVAKRGQDVALRCDPISGHVSLFWYQQALGQGPEFLTYFQNEAQLDKSGLPSDRFFAERPEGSVSTLKIQRTQQEDSAVYLCASSLGTSGGDEQYFGPGTRLTVT.

This clone was seen just once. The rearrangement links TRBV5-4 to TRBJ2-2; D is possibly TRBD1 (7 bases). The length of the CDR3 is 14 residues. The V and J ends lost 5 bases and 7 bases respectively, with 15 bases between them. Per the germline V gene, CDR1 is SGHNT and CDR2 is YYREEE (reference sequence). The DNA of the CDR3 is TGTGCCAGCAGATACGGAGGGGGCATCGGGGAGCTGTTTTTT. It yields the protein CASRYGGGIGELFF.

The CDR3 spells CASSQGGTSGGAMDEQFF. The CDR3, as DNA: TGTGCCAGCAGCCAGGGTGGGACTAGCGGGGGGGCCATGGATGAGCAGTTCTTC. The chain recombines TRBV4-2 with TRBJ2-1, with 16 positions matching TRBD2. V shed 3 bases, J shed 8 bases, and the junction held 10 bases outside the gene matches. CDR3 length: 18 amino acids. Germline V gene sequence: CDR1 LGHNA, CDR2 YNFKEQ.

The V call is TRBV11-2, the J call TRBJ2-2; 8 bases are shared with TRBD1. The CDR3 sequence is 16 residues long. Germline lookup yields CDR1 SGHAT and CDR2 FQNNGV. Trimming removed 2 bases from V and 3 bases from J; junction bases left unmatched: 5. CDR3 in DNA: TGTGCCAGCAGCTTAACCCGGGACAGGTACACCGGGGAGCTGTTTTTT. It encodes CASSLTRDRYTGELFF.

This clone appeared a few times. V is TRBV10-3 and J is TRBJ2-3; the D is unclear. Germline V gene data show CDR1 as ENHRY and CDR2 as SYGVKD. The CDR3 runs to 16 residues. V gave up 0 bases and J gave up 0 bases, with 10 bases separating them. In nucleotides, the CDR3 is TGTGCCATCAGTGAGTCGACTCTGCGGAGCACAGATACGCAGTATTTT. It codes for CAISESTLRSTDTQYF.

The chain is built from TRBV9 and TRBJ1-1; TRBD1 might be the D (5 bases). The CDR3 has 14 residues. Germline V gene data show CDR1 as SGDLS and CDR2 as YYNGEE. Trimming removed 2 bases from V and 10 bases from J, with 18 bases in between. CDR3 amino acids: CASSVKGSGSVAFF. The CDR3 DNA is TGTGCCAGCAGCGTGAAGGGGTCAGGGTCAGTAGCTTTCTTT. Based on the CDR3 plus reference TRBV9 and TRBJ1-1, the full variable domain is DSGVTQTPKHLITATGQRVTLRCSPRSGDLSVYWYQQSLDQGLQFLIQYYNGEERAKGNILERFSAQQFPDLHSELNLSSLELGDSALYFCASSVKGSGSVAFFGQGTRLTVV.

The chain couples TRBV18 to TRBJ1-4; TRBD1 matches 8 bases. Germline lookup yields CDR1 KGHSH and CDR2 LQKENI. V trimming: 3 bases; J trimming: 11 bases; junction bases outside the gene matches: 11. CDR3 size: 15 residues. CDR3 sequence (DNA): TGTGCCAGCTCACCGCAAGGACAGGGCCAGCTTAAACTGTTTTTT. As protein: CASSPQGQGQLKLFF. Looking up the rest from reference TRBV18 and TRBJ1-4 gives the full variable domain: NAGVMQNPRHLVRRRGQEARLRCSPMKGHSHVYWYRQLPEEGLKFMVYLQKENIIDESGMPKERFSAEFPKEGPSILRIQQVVRGDSAAYFCASSPQGQGQLKLFFGSGTQLSVL.

The V and J genes are TRBV5-1 and TRBJ2-2, with TRBD1 as a possible D gene (6 bases). The CDR3 runs 14 residues. V shed 3 bases and J shed 4 bases, with 10 bases lying between them. Germline V gives CDR1 SGHRS, CDR2 YFSETQ. CDR3 protein: CASSWDTTTGELFF. The CDR3 DNA follows: TGCGCCAGCAGCTGGGACACCACCACCGGGGAGCTGTTTTTT.

The genes are TRBV28 and TRBJ1-2, with 7 bases fitting TRBD1. V lost 4 bases to trimming and J lost 4 bases; unmatched junction nucleotides: 3. The CDR3 has 13 residues. In germline, CDR1 is MDHEN, CDR2 SYDVKM. CDR3: CASSSDRRYGYTF. For the CDR3, the DNA is TGTGCCAGCAGTTCGGACAGGCGCTATGGCTACACCTTC.

This clone was detected only a few times. The rearrangement uses TRBV10-3 and TRBJ2-1; D uncertain. Per germline, CDR1 ENHRY and CDR2 SYGVKD. The ends were cut back, 10 bases at V and 7 bases at J, with 17 bases in the middle. The CDR3 consists of 13 residues. The CDR3 DNA follows: TGTGCCACAAAGGAAGCGAATGAGAATGAGCAGTTCTTC. Its translation: CATKEANENEQFF.

This clone qualifies as medium-sized. The V and J genes are TRBV6-4 and TRBJ2-6, with 8 bases aligning to TRBD2. V was clipped by 5 bases and J by 0 bases; unmatched bases: 6. Germline assignment: CDR1 MRHNA and CDR2 SNTAGT. CDR3 size: 17 residues. The CDR3 loop reads CASSTTGGGSGANVLTF. In DNA, the CDR3 is TGTGCCAGCAGTACGACGGGAGGGGGCTCTGGGGCCAACGTCCTGACTTTC.

The chain recombines TRBV29-1 with TRBJ2-5, with a weak D call TRBD1 (5 bases). The germline V gene encodes CDR1 SQVTM and CDR2 ANQGSEA. The V gene lost 4 bases and the J gene lost 5 bases, with 11 bases spanning the gap. The CDR3 is made up of 12 amino acids. In DNA, the CDR3 is TGCAGCGTTGCAGGGAAACGGGAGACCCAGTACTTC. It specifies CSVAGKRETQYF.

This clone came up once. This sequence joins TRBV13 and TRBJ2-7; possible D gene TRBD2, 5 bases. This CDR3 region has 12 residues. Germline V lookup: CDR1 PRHDT, CDR2 FYEKMQ (reference sequence). Deletions cut 5 bases from V and 5 bases from J, with 10 bases between. The DNA of the CDR3 is TGTGCCAGCAGCGCACGACTAAACGAGCAGTACTTC. It encodes CASSARLNEQYF.

The chain employs TRBV5-4 and TRBJ1-1, with D unresolved. Germline CDR1 and CDR2: SGHNT and YYREEE (reference sequence). The CDR3 consists of 19 residues. Trimming took 3 bases from V and 0 from J, leaving 24 bases between them. The CDR3 spells CASSSSWRLGEKMNTEAFF. The CDR3 DNA sequence: TGTGCCAGCAGCTCTTCCTGGCGGTTGGGAGAAAAAATGAACACTGAAGCTTTCTTT.

The chain recombines TRBV25-1 with TRBJ1-3, with a tentative D call TRBD1 (5 bases). Germline V gene data show CDR1 as MGHDK and CDR2 as SYGVNS. The ends were cut back, 6 bases at V and 3 bases at J, with 12 bases in the middle. The CDR3 covers 14 residues. The CDR3 loop reads CASSAGHGGNTIYF. CDR3 coding DNA: TGTGCCAGCAGCGCCGGACACGGTGGAAACACCATATATTTT.

This chain uses TRBV7-9 with TRBJ2-1, with TRBD2 identical over 7 bases. Germline CDR1 and CDR2: SEHNR and FQNEAQ (reference sequence). The CDR3 is 13 amino acids. Unmatched junction bases numbered 4, after V lost 5 bases and J lost 6 bases. The DNA of the CDR3 is TGTGCCAGCAGCACCGGGGGGAGCAATGAGCAGTTCTTC. Amino acid sequence: CASSTGGSNEQFF.

This clone appeared a single time. The rearrangement links TRBV5-8 to TRBJ2-5; D is possibly TRBD2 (5 bases). Trimming left V 4 bases short and J 5 bases short, with 12 bases between. The CDR3 contains 13 residues. Looked up from germline, CDR1 is SGHTS and CDR2 is YDEGEE. The chain's CDR3 is CASSGSRWETQYF. In nucleotides, the CDR3 is TGTGCCAGCAGCGGGAGTCGCTGGGAGACCCAGTACTTC. Full variable domain (rest looked up from reference TRBV5-8 and TRBJ2-5): EAGVTQSPTHLIKTRGQQATLRCSPISGHTSVYWYQQALGLGLQFLLWYDEGEERNRGNFPPRFSGRQFPNYSSELNVNALELEDSALYLCASSGSRWETQYFGPGTRLLVL.

The chain employs TRBV5-6 and TRBJ1-1; D unclear. The V gene lost 0 bases and the J gene lost 1 base, with 4 bases spanning the gap. Germline CDR1 is SGHDT and CDR2 is YYEEEE. The length of the CDR3 is 13 residues. CDR3 in amino acids: CASSLGRNTEAFF. DNA for the CDR3: TGTGCCAGCAGCTTGGGTCGGAACACTGAAGCTTTCTTT.

This chain connects TRBV5-4 to TRBJ2-4; 7 bases match TRBD1. Unmatched junction bases numbered 19, after V lost 4 bases and J lost 15 bases. Germline V lookup: CDR1 SGHNT, CDR2 YYREEE (reference sequence). The CDR3 contains 15 residues. The CDR3 sequence is CASSPWDRAKNSRYF. CDR3 sequence (DNA): TGTGCCAGCAGCCCGTGGGACAGAGCCAAAAACAGTCGGTACTTC. Complete variable domain (other parts from reference TRBV5-4 and TRBJ2-4): ETGVTQSPTHLIKTRGQQVTLRCSSQSGHNTVSWYQQALGQGPQFIFQYYREEENGRGNFPPRFSGLQFPNYSSELNVNALELDDSALYLCASSPWDRAKNSRYFGAGTRLSVL.

The chain recombines TRBV9 with TRBJ2-7; TRBD1 might be the D (6 bases). This CDR3 has 14 residues. The germline CDR1 and CDR2 sequences are SGDLS and YYNGEE. Trimming cost V 3 bases and J 2 bases, with 12 bases left between them. The CDR3 reads CASSEGDAAYEQYF. The CDR3, as DNA: TGTGCCAGCAGCGAGGGGGACGCCGCCTACGAGCAGTACTTC.

The CDR3 DNA is TGTGCCAGCAGCTTAGTCTCAGTCCCGAACTATGGCTACACCTTC. Protein sequence: CASSLVSVPNYGYTF. The chain joins TRBV7-8 to TRBJ1-2, with D uncertain. The CDR3 totals 15 residues. Germline values: CDR1 SGHVS, CDR2 FQNEAQ. Trimming stripped 1 base from V and 2 bases from J, with 11 bases between.

The DNA for the CDR3 is TGTGCCAGCAGCTTCGAGGTGCCCGGAAGCTCCTACAATGAGCAGTTCTTC. Encoded protein: CASSFEVPGSSYNEQFF. The chain recombines TRBV7-2 with TRBJ2-1, with D unclear. The CDR3 is 17 residues long. CDR1 and CDR2 (germline): SGHTA, FQGNSA. Trimming cost V 3 bases and J 0 bases, with 15 bases left between them. The full variable domain, completed using reference TRBV7-2 and TRBJ2-1, is GAGVSQSPSNKVTEKGKDVELRCDPISGHTALYWYRQSLGQGLEFLIYFQGNSAPDKSGLPSDRFSAERTGGSVSTLTIQRTQQEDSAVYLCASSFEVPGSSYNEQFFGPGTRLTVL.

This rearrangement joins TRBV30 to TRBJ1-6, with D unresolved. CDR1 is GTSNPN, CDR2 SVGIG, per germline (reference sequence). CDR3 size: 14 residues. With 0 bases removed from V and 7 bases from J, the gap between germline ends came to 10 bases. CDR3 protein: CAWSVFGENSPLHF. DNA for the CDR3: TGTGCCTGGAGTGTATTCGGGGAAAATTCACCCCTCCACTTT. The full variable domain, completed using reference TRBV30 and TRBJ1-6, is SQTIHQWPATLVQPVGSPLSLECTVEGTSNPNLYWYRQAAGRGLQLLFYSVGIGQISSEVPQNLSASRPQDRQFILSSKKLLLSDSGFYLCAWSVFGENSPLHFGNGTRLTVT.

This chain links TRBV7-2 with TRBJ2-3; perhaps TRBD2 as D (6 bases). Germline loops: CDR1 SGHTA, CDR2 FQGNSA. The V and J ends lost 1 base and 2 bases respectively, with 13 bases between them. The CDR3 is 16 amino acids. CDR3 sequence (DNA): TGTGCCAGCAGCTTAGTAGGCGGGGCAAACACAGATACGCAGTATTTT. This gives the protein CASSLVGGANTDTQYF.

This clone has just a few counts. CDR3 in amino acids: CASSVGGATNEQFF. In nucleotides, the CDR3 is TGTGCCAGCAGCGTAGGCGGGGCTACTAATGAGCAGTTCTTC. The V gene is TRBV9, the J gene TRBJ2-1, with D possibly being TRBD2 (6 bases). The CDR3 spans 14 residues. V lost 0 bases and J lost 7, with 11 bases in between. Germline V lookup: CDR1 SGDLS, CDR2 YYNGEE. The entire variable domain, with the rest obtained from reference TRBV9 and TRBJ2-1, is as follows: DSGVTQTPKHLITATGQRVTLRCSPRSGDLSVYWYQQSLDQGLQFLIQYYNGEERAKGNILERFSAQQFPDLHSELNLSSLELGDSALYFCASSVGGATNEQFFGPGTRLTVL.

V usage is TRBV5-6 and J usage is TRBJ2-5; TRBD2 aligns across 7 bases. CDR1 is SGHDT and CDR2 is YYEEEE in the germline V gene. The CDR3 sequence is 14 residues long. V shed 0 bases and J 1 base; nucleotides not matched to a gene: 0. The CDR3 region is CASSLGTSQETQYF. Written as DNA, the CDR3 is TGTGCCAGCAGCTTGGGGACTAGCCAAGAGACCCAGTACTTC.